These T cell receptor beta chains were read from a single sample in a study of blood T cell repertoires in COVID-19. The table came from immunoSEQ multiplex PCR; TCRdb's copy has only in-frame clones and leaves some out. The repertoire has roughly 41,000 clones, around four fifths of them found once; the top ten carry around 4.8%. Specimen: peripheral blood. The source is a man aged 50-59 years with active COVID-19. CDR3s include the opening cysteine and the closing phenylalanine or tryptophan. Each record gives: clone size, J gene, D gene, V gene, CDR3 length, CDR3 DNA, CDR3 protein. The D gene is left open where the match is weak. The listing skips clone size in some rows; elsewhere it reads once, few, many or a size class.

NA,TRBJ2-7,NA,TRBV9,14,TGTGCCAGCAGCCGACTGGACATCACCTACGAGCAGTACTTC,CASSRLDITYEQYF
NA,TRBJ2-2,TRBD2,TRBV11-2,14,TGTGCCAGCAGCTTTAGTCTAGCGGGGGGGGTTCCGTTTTTT,CASSFSLAGGVPFF
NA,TRBJ2-1,TRBD2,TRBV7-8,14,TGTGCCAGCAGCCCAGGACTAGGTCGCAATGAGCAGTTCTTC,CASSPGLGRNEQFF
NA,TRBJ2-5,NA,TRBV11-2,14,TGTGCCAGCAGCTTAGGCGGAGAGGGCGAGACCCAGTACTTC,CASSLGGEGETQYF
NA,TRBJ1-1,NA,TRBV4-2,16,TGTGCCAGCAGCCACCCGACCGGACAGTTGAACACTGAAGCTTTCTTT,CASSHPTGQLNTEAFF
NA,TRBJ2-3,NA,TRBV18,15,TGTGCCAGCTCACCACCAGGGGCGAACACAGATACGCAGTATTTT,CASSPPGANTDTQYF
NA,TRBJ2-5,TRBD2,TRBV4-3,18,TGCGCCAGCAGCCAAGGGACTAGCGGGGGGATGTACCAAGAGACCCAGTACTTC,CASSQGTSGGMYQETQYF
NA,TRBJ2-5,TRBD1,TRBV5-4,15,TGTGCCAGCAGCTTCCTGACAGGGAGACAAGAGACCCAGTACTTC,CASSFLTGRQETQYF
NA,TRBJ2-1,NA,TRBV2,14,TGTGCCAGCAGTGGGACTTTTCGAAGCGATGAGCAGTTCTTC,CASSGTFRSDEQFF
medium-sized,TRBJ1-1,NA,TRBV27,15,TGTGCCAGCAGTACGACACAGGGACTGAACACTGAAGCTTTCTTT,CASSTTQGLNTEAFF
NA,TRBJ2-5,NA,TRBV10-3,13,TGTGCCATCAGTGAGTCGGACAAGAAGACCCAGTACTTC,CAISESDKKTQYF
NA,TRBJ1-6,NA,TRBV5-1,15,TGCGCCAGCAGCTGGCGGCAGGGGCAAAATTCACCCCTCCACTTT,CASSWRQGQNSPLHF